The 25 T cell receptor beta chains listed next were all sequenced from one sample in a study of PD-L1 blockade in urothelial cancer. Sequencing used immunoSEQ multiplex PCR; TCRdb keeps in-frame clones, though not all of them. The sample holds tens of thousands of clones; over 75% are singletons and the top ten take about 1.9%. The sequencing here drew on PBMCs, taken around atezolizumab (anti-PD-L1) treatment. The receptors were sampled from a man over 45 with urothelial cancer.

This clone is medium-sized (0.01 to 0.1%). This chain links TRBV14 with TRBJ2-3; maybe TRBD2 (6 bases). CDR3 size: 16 residues. The V end was cut by 5 bases, the J end by 6 bases, with 21 bases between. The germline CDR1 and CDR2 sequences are SGHDN and FVKESK. This CDR3 is CASSTGWGLSPDTQYF. CDR3 sequence (DNA): TGTGCCAGCAGCACCGGGTGGGGACTCTCGCCGGATACGCAGTATTTT.

The V call is TRBV21-1, the J call TRBJ2-1; TRBD2, the table's D call, lacks a check against the DNA. TRBV21-1 has pseudogene status. The CDR3 totals 19 residues. The CDR3 DNA follows: TGTGCCAGCAGCAAAGGAGAAGGGAGGCGCGGGTCCTCCTACAATGAGCAGTTCTTC. Protein: CASSKGEGRRGSSYNEQFF.

This chain links TRBV11-2 with TRBJ1-2; D ambiguous. The CDR3 covers 13 residues. V dropped 4 bases and J dropped 2 bases, with 8 bases sitting between them. CDR1 and CDR2 (germline): SGHAT, FQNNGV. CDR3 loop: CASSSGLNYGYTF. CDR3 in DNA: TGTGCCAGCAGCTCCGGACTCAACTATGGCTACACCTTC.

The genes are TRBV7-8 and TRBJ1-1; unclear D gene. Trimming pared 1 base from V and 1 base from J, leaving 16 bases between. In germline, CDR1 is SGHVS, CDR2 FQNEAQ. There are 17 residues in the CDR3. CDR3 sequence (DNA): TGTGCCAGCAGCTTAGGGACCTTACTAGAAGCGAACACTGAAGCTTTCTTT. Translation: CASSLGTLLEANTEAFF.

J is TRBJ2-7 and V is TRBV6-6, with TRBD2 identical over 7 bases. With V trimmed by 2 bases and J by 6 bases, 10 bases remained unmatched. The length of the CDR3 is 15 residues. The V gene's germline CDR1 is MNHNY and CDR2 SVGAGI (reference sequence). In DNA, the CDR3 is TGTGCCAGCAGTTACCTGCCTAGCGGCCTAAGCGAGCAGTACGTC. Amino acids: CASSYLPSGLSEQYV.

Only one count was recorded for this clone. The V call is TRBV7-2, the J call TRBJ2-3; 11 bases match TRBD2. The V and J ends lost 0 bases and 0 bases, in that order; junction bases with no gene match: 2. Germline V gene sequence: CDR1 SGHTA, CDR2 FQGNSA. The CDR3 has 17 residues. CDR3 sequence reads: CASSLASSGGSTDTQYF. For the CDR3, the DNA is TGTGCCAGCAGCTTAGCCTCTAGCGGGGGGAGCACAGATACGCAGTATTTT. Full variable domain (outside the CDR3, taken from reference TRBV7-2 and TRBJ2-3): GAGVSQSPSNKVTEKGKDVELRCDPISGHTALYWYRQSLGQGLEFLIYFQGNSAPDKSGLPSDRFSAERTGGSVSTLTIQRTQQEDSAVYLCASSLASSGGSTDTQYFGPGTRLTVL.

The gene calls are TRBV28 and TRBJ1-1; D ambiguous. CDR1 is MDHEN, CDR2 SYDVKM, per germline. The CDR3 contains 14 residues. The V and J ends lost 3 bases and 4 bases respectively, with 12 bases between them. The CDR3 loop is CASSLGPPGTEAFF. CDR3 in DNA: TGTGCCAGCAGTTTGGGCCCTCCCGGCACTGAAGCTTTCTTT.

The gene calls are TRBV18 and TRBJ1-4, with D perhaps matching TRBD1 (5 bases). CDR1 is KGHSH and CDR2 is LQKENI in the germline V gene. The CDR3 has 17 amino acids. V lost 4 bases and J 0 bases, leaving 15 bases between the germline ends. The CDR3 loop is CASSLTIAGPTNEKLFF. Here the CDR3 DNA reads TGTGCCAGCTCACTGACGATAGCGGGGCCAACTAATGAAAAACTGTTTTTT.

This clone was detected once. The chain links TRBV7-6 to TRBJ1-6; tentative D call: TRBD1 (5 bases). CDR1 and CDR2 from the germline V gene are SGHVS and FNYEAQ. The CDR3 totals 15 residues. The V end was cut by 5 bases, the J end by 1 base, with 9 bases between. DNA of the CDR3: TGTGCCAGCAGCCCAGGGCTATCCTATAATTCACCCCTCCACTTT. Translating it yields CASSPGLSYNSPLHF.

The V call is TRBV7-8, the J call TRBJ1-4, with 8 bases identical to TRBD1. The CDR3 sequence is 15 residues long. Looked up from germline, CDR1 is SGHVS and CDR2 is FQNEAQ. Trimming at V came to 2 bases and at J to 5 bases, leaving 4 bases not matched to a gene. The CDR3 bases are TGTGCCAGCAGCTTAAACAGGGGGTCAAATGAAAAACTGTTTTTT. This encodes CASSLNRGSNEKLFF.

This clone was picked up a small number of times. The V gene is TRBV7-2, the J gene TRBJ1-2; 8 nucleotides align to TRBD1. The CDR3 has 12 amino acids. V dropped 9 bases and J dropped 8; count of bases not matched to a gene: 8. The germline gives CDR1 SGHTA, CDR2 FQGNSA. CDR3 in amino acids: CASFRGQGGYTF. The CDR3 region has the DNA TGTGCCAGTTTCAGGGGGCAGGGCGGCTACACCTTC.

The V call is TRBV9, the J call TRBJ2-5; 12 nucleotides match TRBD2. The V gene end was trimmed by 2 bases and the J gene end by 5 bases; junction bases not matched to a gene: 13. Germline CDR1 SGDLS, CDR2 YYNGEE. The CDR3 loop spans 18 amino acids. The CDR3: CASSVTSGGAMGRETQYF. In DNA form, the CDR3 reads TGTGCCAGCAGCGTGACTAGCGGGGGCGCCATGGGTAGGGAGACCCAGTACTTC. Complete variable domain (other parts from reference TRBV9 and TRBJ2-5): DSGVTQTPKHLITATGQRVTLRCSPRSGDLSVYWYQQSLDQGLQFLIQYYNGEERAKGNILERFSAQQFPDLHSELNLSSLELGDSALYFCASSVTSGGAMGRETQYFGPGTRLLVL.

The V call is TRBV13, the J call TRBJ2-1; D uncertain. Trimming stripped 0 bases from V and 5 bases from J, with 5 bases between. The CDR3 extends over 13 amino acids. The germline CDR1 and CDR2 sequences are PRHDT and FYEKMQ (reference sequence). CDR3 region: CASSLGQDNEQFF. Written as DNA, the CDR3 is TGTGCCAGCAGCTTAGGGCAGGACAATGAGCAGTTCTTC. The entire variable domain, with the rest obtained from reference TRBV13 and TRBJ2-1, is as follows: AAGVIQSPRHLIKEKRETATLKCYPIPRHDTVYWYQQGPGQDPQFLISFYEKMQSDKGSIPDRFSAQQFSDYHSELNMSSLELGDSALYFCASSLGQDNEQFFGPGTRLTVL.

This rearrangement joins TRBV9 to TRBJ1-3; D is unclear. With 5 bases removed from V and 4 bases from J, the gap between germline ends came to 10 bases. This CDR3 has 13 residues. Germline V gene sequence: CDR1 SGDLS, CDR2 YYNGEE. CDR3 sequence: CASSSSEGNTIYF. The CDR3 nucleotides read TGTGCCAGCAGTAGTTCTGAGGGAAACACCATATATTTT.

The chain is built from TRBV7-9 and TRBJ2-2; perhaps TRBD2 as D (6 bases). The V end was cut by 2 bases, the J end by 0 bases, with 13 bases between. The CDR3 has 17 amino acids. The germline gives CDR1 SEHNR, CDR2 FQNEAQ (reference sequence). Here the CDR3 DNA reads TGTGCCAGCAGCTTACTCTGGGGGAGGACGAACACCGGGGAGCTGTTTTTT. This translates into CASSLLWGRTNTGELFF. Complete variable domain (other parts from reference TRBV7-9 and TRBJ2-2): DTGVSQNPRHKITKRGQNVTFRCDPISEHNRLYWYRQTLGQGPEFLTYFQNEAQLEKSRLLSDRFSAERPKGSFSTLEIQRTEQGDSAMYLCASSLLWGRTNTGELFFGEGSRLTVL.

This clone was detected a few times. The CDR3 is CASSLADRPHSGYTF. The CDR3, as DNA: TGTGCCAGCAGCTTGGCGGACAGACCCCATTCTGGCTACACCTTC. The V gene is TRBV5-4, the J gene TRBJ1-2, with D perhaps matching TRBD1 (6 bases). Germline V lookup: CDR1 SGHNT, CDR2 YYREEE (reference sequence). This CDR3 is 15 amino acids long. The V and J ends lost 0 bases and 7 bases respectively, with 16 bases between them.

The gene calls are TRBV4-1 and TRBJ2-1, with 15 bases fitting TRBD2. The length of the CDR3 is 19 residues. CDR1 MGHRA and CDR2 YSYEKL come from the germline V gene. Trimming at V came to 2 bases and at J to 0 bases, leaving 5 bases not matched to a gene. The CDR3 protein is CASSQLGLAGGSSYNEQFF. CDR3 DNA sequence: TGCGCCAGCAGCCAACTAGGACTAGCGGGGGGGAGCTCCTACAATGAGCAGTTCTTC.

The chain carries TRBV7-2 and TRBJ1-2; 11 positions match TRBD1. The CDR3 is 18 residues long. Germline V gene sequence: CDR1 SGHTA, CDR2 FQGNSA. The V segment lost 5 bases and the J segment 2 bases; nucleotides outside the gene matches: 13. The CDR3 sequence is CASSTYSGTGGQNYGYTF. Here the CDR3 DNA reads TGTGCCAGCAGCACCTATTCCGGGACAGGGGGGCAAAACTATGGCTACACCTTC.

The V call is TRBV6-6, the J call TRBJ1-2; possible D gene TRBD1, 5 bases. CDR3 length equals 13 residues. V lost 4 bases and J 8 bases, leaving 14 bases between the germline ends. The germline CDR1 and CDR2 sequences are MNHNY and SVGAGI (reference sequence). The CDR3 DNA sequence: TGTGCCAGCAGTTCTTTCCAGGGTAACGGCTACACCTTC. As protein: CASSSFQGNGYTF.

The J gene is TRBJ2-1, the V gene TRBV5-1; 9 bases are shared with TRBD2. Germline V gives CDR1 SGHRS, CDR2 YFSETQ. This CDR3 comprises 18 residues. Trimming took 2 bases from V and 1 from J; bases not matched to a gene: 10. The CDR3 coding sequence is TGCGCCAGCAGCTTTTTCACCCTTAGCGGGAGTTCCTACAATGAGCAGTTCTTC. Translation gives CASSFFTLSGSSYNEQFF.

The chain combines TRBV19 with TRBJ1-6; possible D gene TRBD1, 5 bases. The CDR3 sequence is 15 residues long. The V and J ends lost 5 bases and 8 bases respectively, with 16 bases between them. From germline, CDR1 is LNHDA and CDR2 SQIVND (reference sequence). Written as DNA, the CDR3 is TGTGCCAGTAGTCCACAGGACACTATTTATTCACCCCTCCACTTT. Translation: CASSPQDTIYSPLHF. The whole variable domain, filled in from reference TRBV19 and TRBJ1-6, reads DGGITQSPKYLFRKEGQNVTLSCEQNLNHDAMYWYRQDPGQGLRLIYYSQIVNDFQKGDIAEGYSVSREKKESFPLTVTSAQKNPTAFYLCASSPQDTIYSPLHFGNGTRLTVT.

This chain joins TRBV28 and TRBJ2-3; D not resolved. CDR3 length: 13 amino acids. With 3 bases removed from V and 1 base from J, the gap between germline ends came to 5 bases. CDR1 is MDHEN, CDR2 SYDVKM, per germline. CDR3: CASSLPGTDTQYF. CDR3 nucleotides: TGTGCCAGCAGTTTGCCGGGCACAGATACGCAGTATTTT.

The chain combines TRBV2 with TRBJ2-1, with TRBD1 matching over 9 bases. The CDR3 is 15 residues long. In germline, CDR1 is SNHLY, CDR2 FYNNEI. Trimming took 5 bases from V and 9 from J; bases not matched to a gene: 11. The CDR3, as DNA: TGTGCCAGCAGTTCCCGGGGACAGGGAGGCGGTGAGCAGTTCTTC. Translating gives CASSSRGQGGGEQFF.

The V gene is TRBV2, the J gene TRBJ2-5; 13 bases are shared with TRBD2. The CDR3 loop spans 14 amino acids. Unmatched junction bases numbered 3, after V lost 6 bases and J lost 5 bases. Germline CDR1 is SNHLY and CDR2 is FYNNEI. CDR3 in amino acids: CASRLAGGKETQYF. In DNA form, the CDR3 reads TGTGCCAGCAGACTAGCGGGGGGGAAGGAGACCCAGTACTTC. The whole variable domain, filled in from reference TRBV2 and TRBJ2-5, reads EPEVTQTPSHQVTQMGQEVILRCVPISNHLYFYWYRQILGQKVEFLVSFYNNEISEKSEIFDDQFSVERPDGSNFTLKIRSTKLEDSAMYFCASRLAGGKETQYFGPGTRLLVL.

The CDR3 is CASSESRTSGRGDTQYF. DNA for the CDR3: TGTGCCAGCAGTGAATCGCGGACTAGCGGGAGAGGAGATACGCAGTATTTT. This chain uses TRBV25-1 with TRBJ2-3; 13 bases are shared with TRBD2. Germline CDR1 reads MGHDK; CDR2 reads SYGVNS. The V and J ends lost 1 base and 5 bases, in that order; junction bases with no gene match: 6. This CDR3 has 17 amino acids.